The 5 T cell receptor beta chains in this list originate from one sample, sequenced in a study of shared clonotypes between healthy human individuals. Some clones are missing from TCRdb's copy, which holds only in-frame ones; the method was immunoSEQ multiplex PCR. Here the sample spans 1.5 million to 2.5 million clones, around 96% being singletons. Terminally differentiated effector memory CD45RA+ cells were excluded from the naive CD8 cells, which were CD45RO-negative and positively selected for CCR7. The sample taken for sequencing was naive CD8+ T cells sorted from blood. The receptors originated from a man between 18 and 35 years old in good health.

This chain joins TRBV6-5 and TRBJ2-1; TRBD2 matches 9 bases. Germline CDR1 reads MNHEY; CDR2 reads SVGAGI. The ends lost 1 base at V and 6 bases at J; junction bases unmatched: 1. The CDR3 totals 14 residues. In DNA form, the CDR3 reads TGTGCCAGCAGTTACTTAGCGGGAGCCAATGAGCAGTTCTTC. The encoded protein is CASSYLAGANEQFF.

The V call is TRBV5-4, the J call TRBJ2-4; 9 bases map to TRBD1. The CDR3 spans 16 residues. Germline CDR1 reads SGHNT; CDR2 reads YYREEE (reference sequence). V lost 3 bases, J lost 0 bases, and 4 bases stayed unmatched. The DNA of the CDR3 is TGTGCCAGCAGCTGGGGGACAGGGATAGCCAAAAACATTCAGTACTTC. Amino acids: CASSWGTGIAKNIQYF.

The chain uses TRBV11-2 and TRBJ1-5; D gene ambiguous. The CDR3 has 13 residues. Per germline, CDR1 SGHAT and CDR2 FQNNGV. V was cut by 5 bases and J by 0 bases, with 5 bases left in between. CDR3 residues: CASSQYSNQPQHF. CDR3 DNA: TGTGCCAGCAGCCAGTATAGCAATCAGCCCCAGCATTTT. The full variable domain, rest sourced from reference TRBV11-2 and TRBJ1-5, is EAGVAQSPRYKIIEKRQSVAFWCNPISGHATLYWYQQILGQGPKLLIQFQNNGVVDDSQLPKDRFSAERLKGVDSTLKIQPAKLEDSAVYLCASSQYSNQPQHFGDGTRLSIL.

The gene calls are TRBV10-2 and TRBJ2-7; D not resolved. This CDR3 has 11 amino acids. Germline V gene sequence: CDR1 WSHSY, CDR2 SAAADI. V lost 7 bases, J lost 5 bases, and 9 bases lay in between. CDR3 DNA sequence: TGCGCCAGCACCCCTGGACACGAGCAGTACTTC. Amino acids: CASTPGHEQYF.

This sequence joins TRBV6-1 and TRBJ1-3; unclear D gene. Germline values: CDR1 MNHNS, CDR2 SASEGT. The V end lost 9 bases, the J end lost 8 bases, and 14 bases lay between the germline ends. The CDR3 totals 12 residues. The DNA of the CDR3 is TGTGCCAGTGCCGAACTCTGGGACACCATATATTTT. This translates into CASAELWDTIYF.